The following is a T cell receptor (beta chain) sequence with its context. The target antigen is unknown. Between the trimmed V and J ends, which lost 5 bases and 6 bases, there was a span of 13 bases. This CDR3 has 13 residues. Germline CDR1 is SEHNR and CDR2 is FQNEAQ (reference sequence). This sample was included in a study of response to subunit inactivated influenza vaccine. Overall study findings and caveats: Only a handful of new T cells, the authors suggested, are recruited with each seasonal influenza vaccination.

TCRdb re-derived calls from the RT-PCR reads in MiXCR, one entry per CDR3 protein. The sample lists more than 450,000 distinct CDR3 sequences, over 9.5% occurring once. The sequence came from a man in his fifties who received an inactivated influenza vaccine. The chain recombines TRBV7-9 with TRBJ1-2; D is uncertain. Sequencing was performed on PBMCs from blood, taken on the day of vaccination. The CDR3 reads CASSPKGLDGYTF. The DNA for the CDR3 is TGTGCCAGCAGCCCGAAGGGTTTGGATGGCTACACCTTC. Full variable domain (remainder filled in from reference TRBV7-9 and TRBJ1-2): DTGVSQNPRHKITKRGQNVTFRCDPISEHNRLYWYRQTLGQGPEFLTYFQNEAQLEKSRLLSDRFSAERPKGSFSTLEIQRTEQGDSAMYLCASSPKGLDGYTFGSGTRLTVV.